The T cell receptor beta chain under discussion was sequenced for a study of blood T cell repertoires in COVID-19. About the research overall: Acute-phase and convalescent COVID-19 samples originated in the United States, Italy and Spain. PBMCs, B-cell-depleted T cells, or T cells provided the cDNA or gDNA that made up the material.

In the authors' workflow: Counts of nucleated cells, estimated from reference gene primer amplification, were obtained. The protocol was immunoSEQ multiplex PCR, while the TCRdb copy is restricted to in-frame clones and leaves out a portion. The V and J calls and clone size are taken from that table; D and trimming were inferred from the DNA. The sample lists about 62,000 clones, approximately 86% occurring once. V dropped 1 base and J dropped 7 bases, with 8 bases sitting between them. The CDR3 sequence is 14 residues long. The germline V gene has CDR1 MNHNS and CDR2 SASEGT. The TCR sequence derives from a man in his 70s with acute or convalescent COVID-19. The sequenced material came from peripheral blood. This chain joins TRBV6-1 and TRBJ1-6; D unclear. The CDR3 DNA sequence: TGTGCCAGCAGTGAAGAAACGGGGAATTCACCCCTCCACTTT. It yields the protein CASSEETGNSPLHF.